This entry lists 31 T cell receptor beta chains sequenced from one sample in a study of cytomegalovirus exposure and HLA in healthy donors. Primers: 60 Vbeta forward and 13 Jbeta reverse. Repertoires were generated with immunoSEQ multiplex PCR, while TCRdb's copy carries only in-frame clones and drops some. The table has about 200,000 clones, 70% to 80% seen once. Sequenced input: PBMCs. The receptors derive from a middle-aged man in good health and CMV-seronegative.

The J gene is TRBJ1-4, the V gene TRBV7-2; D remains ambiguous. V lost 1 base and J 8 bases, leaving 8 bases between the germline ends. The CDR3 contains 13 residues. CDR1 is SGHTA, CDR2 FQGNSA, per germline. The CDR3 region is CASSLVATEKLFF. Written as DNA, the CDR3 is TGTGCCAGCAGCTTAGTAGCTACCGAAAAACTGTTTTTT. Drawing the rest from reference TRBV7-2 and TRBJ1-4, the complete variable domain is GAGVSQSPSNKVTEKGKDVELRCDPISGHTALYWYRQSLGQGLEFLIYFQGNSAPDKSGLPSDRFSAERTGGSVSTLTIQRTQQEDSAVYLCASSLVATEKLFFGSGTQLSVL.

The chain employs TRBV6-1 and TRBJ1-1; D unresolved. Germline V CDR1 and CDR2: MNHNS, SASEGT. Trimming left V 3 bases short and J 0 bases short, with 8 bases between. The CDR3 spans 14 residues. The DNA for the CDR3 is TGTGCCAGCAGTGAGCTGTCAGTGAACACTGAAGCTTTCTTT. Amino acids: CASSELSVNTEAFF.

V is TRBV7-3 and J is TRBJ2-3; 7 bases fit TRBD2. Germline CDR1 is SGHTA and CDR2 is FQGTGA. The trim removed 4 bases at V and 2 bases at J, leaving 12 bases unmatched. The CDR3 is 17 residues long. The CDR3 loop is CASSYLPGLTNTDTQYF. In DNA, the CDR3 is TGTGCCAGCAGCTACCTCCCGGGACTAACAAACACAGATACGCAGTATTTT.

V and J are TRBV7-8 and TRBJ2-3; D remains unclear. The CDR3 spans 12 residues. The germline V gene encodes CDR1 SGHVS and CDR2 FQNEAQ. The V end lost 5 bases, the J end lost 6 bases, and 9 bases lay between the germline ends. The CDR3 here is CASSTLGDTQYF. CDR3 bases: TGTGCCAGCAGCACCTTGGGCGATACGCAGTATTTT.

This clone was found a few times. V usage is TRBV7-2 and J usage is TRBJ2-1; 8 bases are shared with TRBD2. Germline-derived CDR1 and CDR2 are SGHTA and FQGNSA. V gave up 8 bases and J gave up 8 bases; unmatched junction bases: 11. The CDR3 spans 14 residues. CDR3 sequence: CASGGLVRSYEQFF. The CDR3 nucleotides read TGTGCCAGCGGGGGACTAGTGCGGAGCTATGAGCAGTTCTTC. Full variable domain (remainder filled in from reference TRBV7-2 and TRBJ2-1): GAGVSQSPSNKVTEKGKDVELRCDPISGHTALYWYRQSLGQGLEFLIYFQGNSAPDKSGLPSDRFSAERTGGSVSTLTIQRTQQEDSAVYLCASGGLVRSYEQFFGPGTRLTVL.

The chain uses TRBV5-1 and TRBJ1-6; D uncertain. V lost 0 bases to trimming and J lost 1 base, with 14 bases between them. CDR1 SGHRS and CDR2 YFSETQ come from the germline V gene. The CDR3 is made up of 18 amino acids. The DNA for the CDR3 is TGCGCCAGCAGCTTGGCCGGGGTGGGTTTTTCCTATAATTCACCCCTCCACTTT. It is translated as CASSLAGVGFSYNSPLHF.

This chain uses TRBV5-1 with TRBJ2-1; perhaps TRBD2 as D (5 bases). Trimming pared 3 bases from V and 11 bases from J, leaving 21 bases between. Germline lookup yields CDR1 SGHRS and CDR2 YFSETQ. The CDR3 length is 15 residues. CDR3 sequence (DNA): TGCGCCAGCAGCTCGGCCCTTGGAGGTCCGAGGCAGCAGTTCTTC. Translation gives CASSSALGGPRQQFF.

The CDR3 nucleotides are TGTGCCAGCAGCGTAGTGGGGCAGGGGAGGGGTGAGCAGTTCTTC. The encoded protein is CASSVVGQGRGEQFF. The rearrangement links TRBV9 to TRBJ2-1, with a possible D match to TRBD2 (7 bases). Per germline, CDR1 SGDLS and CDR2 YYNGEE. The CDR3 spans 15 residues. The V and J ends lost 0 bases and 9 bases respectively, with 16 bases between them. The full variable domain, with the rest looked up from reference TRBV9 and TRBJ2-1, is DSGVTQTPKHLITATGQRVTLRCSPRSGDLSVYWYQQSLDQGLQFLIQYYNGEERAKGNILERFSAQQFPDLHSELNLSSLELGDSALYFCASSVVGQGRGEQFFGPGTRLTVL.

The chain carries TRBV19 and TRBJ1-1; TRBD1 is a possible D gene (6 bases). CDR3 length: 14 residues. Trimming removed 0 bases at V and 4 bases at J, with 9 bases between. Germline assignment: CDR1 LNHDA and CDR2 SQIVND (reference sequence). The CDR3 sequence: CASSIDRGPTEAFF. The CDR3 DNA is TGTGCCAGTAGTATAGACAGGGGACCCACTGAAGCTTTCTTT.

This chain links TRBV28 with TRBJ2-2, with D possibly being TRBD1 (6 bases). This CDR3 contains 14 residues. From germline, CDR1 is MDHEN and CDR2 SYDVKM. The ends were cut back, 3 bases at V and 1 base at J, with 6 bases in the middle. The CDR3 loop is CASSLTGNTGELFF. The DNA for the CDR3 is TGTGCCAGCAGTTTGACAGGGAACACCGGGGAGCTGTTTTTT. The complete variable domain, with remaining parts taken from reference TRBV28 and TRBJ2-2, reads DVKVTQSSRYLVKRTGEKVFLECVQDMDHENMFWYRQDPGLGLRLIYFSYDVKMKEKGDIPEGYSVSREKKERFSLILESASTNQTSMYLCASSLTGNTGELFFGEGSRLTVL.

The V gene is TRBV6-5, the J gene TRBJ2-5; D is perhaps TRBD2 (7 bases). The CDR3 consists of 16 residues. Germline CDR1 reads MNHEY; CDR2 reads SVGAGI. Trimming shortened V by 2 bases and J by 1 base, and 14 bases separated the two germline ends. The CDR3 DNA is TGTGCCAGCAGTTACGGGGGGGCAGCGGGCCAAGAGACCCAGTACTTC. Translating it yields CASSYGGAAGQETQYF.

The chain combines TRBV27 with TRBJ2-1, with TRBD1 identical over 7 bases. CDR1 and CDR2 from the germline V gene are MNHEY and SMNVEV (reference sequence). CDR3 length: 13 amino acids. Trimming at V came to 5 bases and at J to 5 bases, leaving 3 bases not matched to a gene. The CDR3 DNA reads TGTGCCAGCAGTAAACAGGGGAACAATGAGCAGTTCTTC. Amino acid sequence: CASSKQGNNEQFF.

The chain is built from TRBV6-5 and TRBJ2-5; 7 bases match TRBD1. J was trimmed by 11 bases and V by 6 bases; bases with no gene match: 12. The CDR3 sequence is 13 residues long. CDR1 and CDR2 from the germline V gene are MNHEY and SVGAGI. The CDR3 nucleotides are TGTGCCAGCAGCTGGACAGGCTCGGGTGAGCAGTACTTC. Translated: CASSWTGSGEQYF.

The table lists this clone with a few counts. J is TRBJ1-1 and V is TRBV27; D gene uncertain. Trimming shortened V by 3 bases and J by 1 base, and 12 bases separated the two germline ends. This CDR3 region has 15 residues. Germline V gives CDR1 MNHEY, CDR2 SMNVEV (reference sequence). For the CDR3, the DNA is TGTGCCAGCAGTTTCCTTTATCGGGGGAACACTGAAGCTTTCTTT. Translation gives CASSFLYRGNTEAFF.

This rearrangement joins TRBV6-5 to TRBJ2-7; D ambiguous. The V end lost 2 bases, the J end lost 6 bases, and 20 bases lay between the germline ends. CDR3 size: 16 residues. The germline V gene has CDR1 MNHEY and CDR2 SVGAGI. CDR3 region: CASSYPPTTSPLEQYF. The CDR3 DNA is TGTGCCAGCAGTTACCCTCCAACTACCTCCCCTCTCGAGCAGTACTTC.

The chain couples TRBV10-3 to TRBJ2-3; TRBD1 might be the D (5 bases). The CDR3 runs 11 residues. Trimming stripped 6 bases from V and 4 bases from J, with 5 bases between. Per germline, CDR1 ENHRY and CDR2 SYGVKD. The CDR3 reads CAIRGPDTQYF. DNA of the CDR3: TGTGCCATCAGGGGGCCAGATACGCAGTATTTT.

V gene TRBV12-5 combines with J gene TRBJ2-5, with D tentatively TRBD2 (6 bases). Per germline, CDR1 LGHNT and CDR2 FRNRAP. The CDR3 loop spans 15 amino acids. V dropped 0 bases and J dropped 2 bases, with 10 bases sitting between them. Here the CDR3 reads CASGLVGGVQETQYF. The CDR3 bases are TGTGCTAGTGGTTTGGTGGGGGGTGTTCAAGAGACCCAGTACTTC.

The J gene is TRBJ2-5, the V gene TRBV7-9; 7 bases align to TRBD1. Per the germline V gene, CDR1 is SEHNR and CDR2 is FQNEAQ (reference sequence). The CDR3 has 15 residues. V lost 0 bases and J lost 6; bases outside the gene matches: 7. The CDR3 DNA reads as TGTGCCAGCAGCTTAGCGGTGGCAGGGGGAAAGACCCAGTACTTC. It codes for CASSLAVAGGKTQYF.

This rearrangement joins TRBV18 to TRBJ1-4, with TRBD1 identical over 11 bases. With V trimmed by 5 bases and J by 2 bases, 4 bases remained unmatched. The CDR3 extends over 16 amino acids. Germline CDR1 reads KGHSH; CDR2 reads LQKENI. As DNA, the CDR3 is TGTGCCAGCTCATGGACAGGGGGCGCGACTAATGAAAAACTGTTTTTT. Translation: CASSWTGGATNEKLFF.

This chain uses TRBV7-9 with TRBJ1-1; TRBD1 matches at 7 bases. This CDR3 region has 16 residues. Germline V lookup: CDR1 SEHNR, CDR2 FQNEAQ (reference sequence). Germline trimming cut 2 bases from V and 5 bases from J; bases unmatched to any gene: 11. The CDR3 reads CASSLKPQGGPTEAFF. Written as DNA, the CDR3 is TGTGCCAGCAGCTTAAAGCCCCAGGGGGGTCCGACTGAAGCTTTCTTT.

The chain uses TRBV19 and TRBJ2-2; possibly TRBD1 for D (5 bases). V lost 7 bases and J 0 bases, leaving 15 bases between the germline ends. Germline CDR1 and CDR2: LNHDA and SQIVND (reference sequence). The CDR3 consists of 16 residues. CDR3 in amino acids: CASTPGPGSNTGELFF. CDR3 in DNA: TGTGCCAGTACCCCAGGTCCAGGGTCGAACACCGGGGAGCTGTTTTTT.

V usage is TRBV9 and J usage is TRBJ1-3; a possible D gene is TRBD1 (5 bases). CDR1 is SGDLS, CDR2 YYNGEE, per germline. The CDR3 totals 16 residues. Trimming removed 0 bases at V and 5 bases at J, with 15 bases between. This CDR3 is CASSVVPQGLRNTIYF. The CDR3 DNA follows: TGTGCCAGCAGCGTAGTTCCCCAGGGATTAAGAAACACCATATATTTT.

The sample holds a few counts of this clone. This rearrangement joins TRBV15 to TRBJ2-1, with 7 nucleotides matching TRBD2. The V and J ends lost 8 bases and 2 bases, in that order; junction bases with no gene match: 9. CDR1 LNHNV and CDR2 YYDKDF come from the germline V gene (reference sequence). The CDR3 contains 15 residues. The CDR3 loop is CATGQRGGPYNEQFF. For the CDR3, the DNA is TGTGCCACCGGGCAGCGGGGTGGCCCCTACAATGAGCAGTTCTTC.

This chain uses TRBV28 with TRBJ1-5; the D gene is possibly TRBD1 (5 bases). CDR1 MDHEN and CDR2 SYDVKM come from the germline V gene. This CDR3 is 13 amino acids long. Trimming took off 3 bases at V and 7 bases at J, with 10 bases between the two ends. CDR3: CASSFRGEQPQHF. In DNA form, the CDR3 reads TGTGCCAGCAGTTTTCGGGGGGAGCAGCCCCAGCATTTT.

The V and J genes are TRBV15 and TRBJ1-5; no definite D call. V was shortened by 0 bases and J by 7 bases, with 10 bases between the two germline ends. Per the germline V gene, CDR1 is LNHNV and CDR2 is YYDKDF (reference sequence). This CDR3 region has 14 residues. The CDR3 region has the DNA TGTGCCACCAGCAGAGATGGAGGGCGGCAGCCCCAGCATTTT. Its protein product is CATSRDGGRQPQHF.

V is TRBV6-4 and J is TRBJ2-5; TRBD1 matches at 9 bases. Trimming removed 10 bases from V and 2 bases from J; junction bases left unmatched: 5. This CDR3 comprises 13 residues. The germline V gene has CDR1 MRHNA and CDR2 SNTAGT. CDR3 nucleotide sequence: TGTGCCACCTACAGGGGGCGGCAAGAGACCCAGTACTTC. Amino acids: CATYRGRQETQYF.

The V gene is TRBV9, the J gene TRBJ2-5; TRBD2 aligns across 15 bases. The V gene end was trimmed by 4 bases and the J gene end by 5 bases; junction bases not matched to a gene: 6. The CDR3 consists of 16 residues. Germline assignment: CDR1 SGDLS and CDR2 YYNGEE. In DNA form, the CDR3 reads TGTGCCAGCAGCCTCGGACTAGCGGGAGGGGGCGAGACCCAGTACTTC. Its translation: CASSLGLAGGGETQYF.

The chain has TRBV15 and TRBJ1-3; unclear D gene. The CDR3 is 16 residues long. The germline V gene encodes CDR1 LNHNV and CDR2 YYDKDF (reference sequence). V was pared by 0 bases and J by 0 bases, with 9 bases between. CDR3 bases: TGTGCCACCAGCAGAGATCGCAGGCTCTCTGGAAACACCATATATTTT. It is translated as CATSRDRRLSGNTIYF.

The rearrangement links TRBV15 to TRBJ1-4, with D uncertain. In germline, CDR1 is LNHNV, CDR2 YYDKDF (reference sequence). This CDR3 has 15 residues. Trimming stripped 0 bases from V and 8 bases from J, with 13 bases between. The CDR3 here is CATSRDSRLEEKLFF. CDR3 nucleotides: TGTGCCACCAGCAGAGACAGTCGGCTGGAGGAAAAACTGTTTTTT.

The J gene is TRBJ2-7, the V gene TRBV11-3, with 11 bases that match TRBD1. The CDR3 covers 16 residues. Looked up from germline, CDR1 is SGHNT and CDR2 is YENEEA. With V trimmed by 5 bases and J by 1 base, 7 bases remained unmatched. CDR3 sequence reads: CASSLQGQGGSYEQYF. The CDR3, as DNA: TGTGCCAGCAGCCTCCAGGGACAGGGGGGTTCCTACGAGCAGTACTTC.

The V and J genes are TRBV4-1 and TRBJ1-2, with 7 bases matching TRBD1. This CDR3 has 15 residues. After removal of 0 bases from V and 7 bases from J, the junction contained 8 bases not matched to a gene. Germline CDR1 MGHRA, CDR2 YSYEKL. The CDR3 spells CASSQEQDRAGGYTF. The CDR3 coding sequence is TGCGCCAGCAGCCAAGAACAAGACAGGGCTGGTGGCTACACCTTC.